The TCR beta chain under discussion was sequenced for a study of CD8+ T cells in alopecia areata. TCR sequencing used cDNA made by reverse transcription of extracted RNA. TCRdb's table, derived via immunoSEQ multiplex PCR, lists solely in-frame clones and lacks some. The table lists about 200,000 clones, around three fifths of them singletons. The CDR3 is 14 residues long. CDR1 SGHDN and CDR2 FVKESK come from the germline V gene. The V gene lost 0 bases and the J gene lost 3 bases, with 8 bases spanning the gap. The chain combines TRBV14 with TRBJ1-1; unclear D gene. This TCR was sampled from a human donor in good health. The sample was CD8+ T cells sorted from blood. CDR3 residues: CASSQERADTEAFF. The CDR3 coding sequence is TGTGCCAGCAGCCAAGAGAGGGCCGACACTGAAGCTTTCTTT.